The T cell receptor (beta chain) described here comes from a study of blood T cells in healthy people across ages. Across the whole study: Using template switching, researchers captured about one barcoded beta molecule for each two T cells. Broader study findings: Relative to aged donors, long-lived donors carried more naive CD4+ cells and displayed higher diversity.

Comment on this clonotype: Its antigen is as yet unknown.

A sample-barcoded 5' primer and a J-beta primer mix were used in a second PCR of roughly 7 to 11 cycles. Each cDNA molecule, via a template-switch adaptor with 12 random nucleotides, was tagged. TCRdb fed the 5' RACE reads into MiXCR, producing one record per CDR3 protein. The sample records around 1.5 million distinct CDR3 sequences, roughly 60% being singletons. Germline CDR1 MNHEY, CDR2 SVGEGT. The CDR3 has 12 amino acids. Trimming cost V 2 bases and J 12 bases, with 11 bases left between them. What was sequenced was blood. The chain links TRBV6-2 or TRBV6-3 to TRBJ2-1; D possibly corresponds to TRBD1 (5 bases). The sequence came from a young man in good health. The CDR3 DNA reads TGTGCCAGCAGTTACCACAGACAGTCGCAGTTCTTC. Translated: CASSYHRQSQFF.